Listed below are T cell receptor beta chains from one sample, sequenced in a study of blood T cell repertoires in COVID-19. Assay used: immunoSEQ multiplex PCR; TCRdb lists only in-frame clones, some missing. The profile shows roughly 200,000 clones, approximately 92% of them singletons. The sample consisted of PBMCs or T cells enriched from blood (not recorded which). The receptor source for this set is a woman aged 40 to 50 with acute COVID-19. Both conserved end residues are part of each CDR3. The D gene is left open where the match is weak. Where a row states a size, it is once, few, many or the class of an expanded clone; other rows omit it.

j_call: TRBJ2-2; v_call: TRBV13; clone_size: .; d_call: .; cdr3_nt: TGTGCCAGCAGCTTAGAGACAACGAACACCGGGGAGCTGTTTTTT; cdr3_aa: CASSLETTNTGELFF
j_call: TRBJ2-3; v_call: TRBV4-1; clone_size: .; d_call: TRBD2; cdr3_nt: TGCGCCAGCAGCCAAGATACTGGAGGACTAGCGAACACAGATACGCAGTATTTT; cdr3_aa: CASSQDTGGLANTDTQYF
j_call: TRBJ1-4; v_call: TRBV4-1; clone_size: .; d_call: TRBD1; cdr3_nt: TGCGCCAGCAGCCCCCGGGCAGGGGGAAAAGAAAAACTGTTTTTT; cdr3_aa: CASSPRAGGKEKLFF
j_call: TRBJ2-1; v_call: TRBV10-2; clone_size: few; d_call: TRBD2; cdr3_nt: TGCGCCAGTGGGACTAGCGGGGCTAACTATGAGCAGTTCTTC; cdr3_aa: CASGTSGANYEQFF
j_call: TRBJ2-7; v_call: TRBV28; clone_size: .; d_call: TRBD1; cdr3_nt: TGTGCCAGCAGTCACCGGGACAGCTCCTACGAGCAGTACTTC; cdr3_aa: CASSHRDSSYEQYF
j_call: TRBJ2-7; v_call: TRBV5-4; clone_size: .; d_call: TRBD1; cdr3_nt: TGTGCCAGCAGCCGCGGCGGAGACAGGGGGAACCACGAGCAGTACTTC; cdr3_aa: CASSRGGDRGNHEQYF
j_call: TRBJ1-1; v_call: TRBV5-5; clone_size: few; d_call: .; cdr3_nt: TGTGCCAGCAGCTCCAGTACAGTACTGAACACTGAAGCTTTCTTT; cdr3_aa: CASSSSTVLNTEAFF
j_call: TRBJ2-3; v_call: TRBV5-5; clone_size: .; d_call: TRBD1; cdr3_nt: TGTGCCAGCAGCCAAGGGACAGGGGGCCGGGGAAGGACAGATACGCAGTATTTT; cdr3_aa: CASSQGTGGRGRTDTQYF
j_call: TRBJ1-4; v_call: TRBV2; clone_size: .; d_call: .; cdr3_nt: TGTGCCAGCAGTGCAGGCAGGCAGAAGCCTAATGAAAAACTGTTTTTT; cdr3_aa: CASSAGRQKPNEKLFF
j_call: TRBJ1-2; v_call: TRBV19; clone_size: .; d_call: TRBD1; cdr3_nt: TGTGCCAGTAGTATAACAGGGGGGAATGGCTACACCTTC; cdr3_aa: CASSITGGNGYTF